This T cell receptor (beta chain) was recorded in a study of spatial heterogeneity in lung cancer. Study-wide background: More than 8.5 raw reads, on average, carried each unique TCR and UMI combination. Study results and caveats: At resection, ubiquitous expanded tumor TCRs appeared in blood more than at follow-up.

The sample's time point: sample taken at primary tumor resection. Whole RNA, isolated from tumor, nontumor lung or frozen PBMC, was sequenced without prior sorting. Donors were roughly 70 untreated early-stage non-small cell lung cancer patients. About this clonotype: Its antigen is currently unknown.

V lost 5 bases and J lost 7; bases outside the gene matches: 7. Germline V lookup: CDR1 PRHDT, CDR2 FYEKMQ (reference sequence). This CDR3 is built from 16 residues. The study tagged each TCR cDNA molecule with a unique molecular identifier. Via MiXCR, TCRdb re-called the 5' RACE reads, giving one row per CDR3 protein. The repertoire holds about 82,000 distinct CDR3 sequences, around 13% seen once, with about 4.5% in the top ten. The sample here was PBMCs, taken at surgery. The clonotype comes from a male donor with early-stage non-small cell lung cancer. The chain uses TRBV13 and TRBJ2-1; TRBD2 matches 14 bases. The CDR3 coding sequence is TGTGCCAGCAGCCCCGGGACTAGCGGGAGCCCGAATGAGCAGTTCTTC. Residues: CASSPGTSGSPNEQFF.